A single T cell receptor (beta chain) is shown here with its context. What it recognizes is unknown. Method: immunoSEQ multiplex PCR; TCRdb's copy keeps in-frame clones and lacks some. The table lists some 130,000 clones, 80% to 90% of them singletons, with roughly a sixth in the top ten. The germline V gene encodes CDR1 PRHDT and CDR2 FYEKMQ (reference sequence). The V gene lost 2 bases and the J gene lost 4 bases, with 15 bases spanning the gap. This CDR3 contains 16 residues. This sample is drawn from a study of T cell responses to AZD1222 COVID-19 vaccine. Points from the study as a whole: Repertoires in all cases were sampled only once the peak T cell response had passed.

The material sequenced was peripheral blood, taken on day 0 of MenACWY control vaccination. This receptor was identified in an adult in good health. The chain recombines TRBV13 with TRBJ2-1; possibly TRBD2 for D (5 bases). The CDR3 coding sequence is TGTGCCAGCAGCTTAAGGATAGGGAGTCTTTACAATGAGCAGTTCTTC. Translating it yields CASSLRIGSLYNEQFF.